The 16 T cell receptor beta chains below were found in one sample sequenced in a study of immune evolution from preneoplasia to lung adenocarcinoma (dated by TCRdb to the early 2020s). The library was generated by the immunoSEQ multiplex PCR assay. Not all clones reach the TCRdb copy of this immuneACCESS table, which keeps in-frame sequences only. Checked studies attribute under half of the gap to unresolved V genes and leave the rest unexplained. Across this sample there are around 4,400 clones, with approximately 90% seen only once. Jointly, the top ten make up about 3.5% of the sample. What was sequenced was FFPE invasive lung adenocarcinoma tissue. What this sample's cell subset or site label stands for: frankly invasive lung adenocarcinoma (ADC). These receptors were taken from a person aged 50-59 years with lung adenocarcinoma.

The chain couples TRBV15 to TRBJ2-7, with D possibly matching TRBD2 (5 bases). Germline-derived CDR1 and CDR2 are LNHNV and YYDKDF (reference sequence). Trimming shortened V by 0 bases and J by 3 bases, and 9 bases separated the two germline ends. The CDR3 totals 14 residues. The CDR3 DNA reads TGTGCCACCAGCAGAGATGGACTCGACTACGAGCAGTACTTC. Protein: CATSRDGLDYEQYF.

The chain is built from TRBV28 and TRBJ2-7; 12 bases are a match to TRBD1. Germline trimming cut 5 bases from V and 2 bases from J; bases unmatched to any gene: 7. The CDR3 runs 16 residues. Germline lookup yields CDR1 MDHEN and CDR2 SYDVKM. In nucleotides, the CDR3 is TGTGCCAGCAGTACCGGGACAGGGGGCGCCGCCTACGAGCAGTACTTC. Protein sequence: CASSTGTGGAAYEQYF. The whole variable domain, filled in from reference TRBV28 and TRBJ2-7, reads DVKVTQSSRYLVKRTGEKVFLECVQDMDHENMFWYRQDPGLGLRLIYFSYDVKMKEKGDIPEGYSVSREKKERFSLILESASTNQTSMYLCASSTGTGGAAYEQYFGPGTRLTVT.

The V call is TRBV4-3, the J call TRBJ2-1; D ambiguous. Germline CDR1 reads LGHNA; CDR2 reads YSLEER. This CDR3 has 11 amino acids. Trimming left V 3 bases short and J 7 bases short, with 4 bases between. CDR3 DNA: TGCGCCAGCAGCCAGAAGAATGAGCAGTTCTTC. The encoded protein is CASSQKNEQFF.

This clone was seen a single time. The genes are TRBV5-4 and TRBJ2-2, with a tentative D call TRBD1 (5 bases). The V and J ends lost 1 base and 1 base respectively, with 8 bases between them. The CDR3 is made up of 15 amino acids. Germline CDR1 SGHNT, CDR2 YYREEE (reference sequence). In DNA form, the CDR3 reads TGTGCCAGCAGCTTGTATCAGGGGAACACCGGGGAGCTGTTTTTT. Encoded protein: CASSLYQGNTGELFF.

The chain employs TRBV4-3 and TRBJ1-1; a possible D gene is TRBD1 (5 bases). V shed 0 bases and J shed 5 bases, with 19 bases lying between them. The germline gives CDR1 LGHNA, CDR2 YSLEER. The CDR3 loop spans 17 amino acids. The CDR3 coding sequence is TGCGCCAGCAGCCAAGAGCCCTCAGGGTCCAGAGGGACTGAAGCTTTCTTT. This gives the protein CASSQEPSGSRGTEAFF.

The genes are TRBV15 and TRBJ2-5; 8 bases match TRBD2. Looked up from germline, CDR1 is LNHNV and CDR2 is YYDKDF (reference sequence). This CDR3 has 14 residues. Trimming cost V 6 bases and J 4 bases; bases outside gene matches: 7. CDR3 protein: CATRGAGAPETQYF. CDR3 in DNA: TGTGCCACCAGAGGAGCGGGAGCCCCAGAGACCCAGTACTTC.

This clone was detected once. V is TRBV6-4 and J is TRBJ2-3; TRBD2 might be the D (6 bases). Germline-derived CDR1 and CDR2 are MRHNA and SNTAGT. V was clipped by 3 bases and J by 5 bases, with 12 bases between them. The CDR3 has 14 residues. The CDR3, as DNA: TGTGCCAGCAGTGATTTCAGGGAGGTAGATACGCAGTATTTT. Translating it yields CASSDFREVDTQYF.

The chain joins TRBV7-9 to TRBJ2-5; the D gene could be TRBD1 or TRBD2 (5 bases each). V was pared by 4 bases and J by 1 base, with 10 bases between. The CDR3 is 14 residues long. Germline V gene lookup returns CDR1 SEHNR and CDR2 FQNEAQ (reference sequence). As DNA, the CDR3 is TGTGCCAGCAGCTCCTGGGACGGCCAAGAGACCCAGTACTTC. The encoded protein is CASSSWDGQETQYF.

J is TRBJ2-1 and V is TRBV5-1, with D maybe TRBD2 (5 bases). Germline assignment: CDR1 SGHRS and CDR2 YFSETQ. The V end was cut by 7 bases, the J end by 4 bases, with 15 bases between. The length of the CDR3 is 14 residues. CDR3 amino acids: CASYRAGVYNEQFF. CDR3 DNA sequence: TGCGCCAGCTATCGAGCCGGGGTTTACAATGAGCAGTTCTTC.

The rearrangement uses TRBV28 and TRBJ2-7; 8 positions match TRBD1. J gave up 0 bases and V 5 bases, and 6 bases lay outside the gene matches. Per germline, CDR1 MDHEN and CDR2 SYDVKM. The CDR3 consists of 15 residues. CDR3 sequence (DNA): TGTGCCAGCAGTCCGGGGACAGGACGCTCCTACGAGCAGTACTTC. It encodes CASSPGTGRSYEQYF.

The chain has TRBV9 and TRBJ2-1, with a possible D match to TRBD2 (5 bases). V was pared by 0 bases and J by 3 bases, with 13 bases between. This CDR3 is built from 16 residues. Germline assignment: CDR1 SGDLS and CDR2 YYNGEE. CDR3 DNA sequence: TGTGCCAGCAGCGTAGTTGCTAGCCTTTTCTACAATGAGCAGTTCTTC. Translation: CASSVVASLFYNEQFF.

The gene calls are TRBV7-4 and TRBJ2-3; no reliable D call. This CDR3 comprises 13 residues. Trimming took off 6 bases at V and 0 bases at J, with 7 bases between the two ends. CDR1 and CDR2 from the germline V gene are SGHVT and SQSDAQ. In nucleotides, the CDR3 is TGTGCCAGCAGTAAAGATAGCACAGATACGCAGTATTTT. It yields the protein CASSKDSTDTQYF. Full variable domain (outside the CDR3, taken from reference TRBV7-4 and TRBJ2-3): GAGVSQSPRYKVAKRGRDVALRCDSISGHVTLYWYRQTLGQGSEVLTYSQSDAQRDKSGRPSGRFSAERPERSVSTLKIQRTEQGDSAVYLCASSKDSTDTQYFGPGTRLTVL.

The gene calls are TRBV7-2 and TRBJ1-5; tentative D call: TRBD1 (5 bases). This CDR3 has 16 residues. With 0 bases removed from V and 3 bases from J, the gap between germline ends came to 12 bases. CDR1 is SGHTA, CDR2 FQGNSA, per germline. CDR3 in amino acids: CASSLAGRGYNQPQHF. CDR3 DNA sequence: TGTGCCAGCAGCTTAGCGGGGAGGGGTTACAATCAGCCCCAGCATTTT.

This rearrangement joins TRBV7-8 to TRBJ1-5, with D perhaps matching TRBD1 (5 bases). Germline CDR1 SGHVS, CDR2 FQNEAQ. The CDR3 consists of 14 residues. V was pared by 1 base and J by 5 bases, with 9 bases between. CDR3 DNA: TGTGCCAGCAGCTTAGGAGGAGGGGATCAGCCCCAGCATTTT. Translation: CASSLGGGDQPQHF. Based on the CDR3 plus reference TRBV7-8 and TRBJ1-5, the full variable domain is GAGVSQSPRYKVAKRGQDVALRCDPISGHVSLFWYQQALGQGPEFLTYFQNEAQLDKSGLPSDRFFAERPEGSVSTLKIQRTQQEDSAVYLCASSLGGGDQPQHFGDGTRLSIL.

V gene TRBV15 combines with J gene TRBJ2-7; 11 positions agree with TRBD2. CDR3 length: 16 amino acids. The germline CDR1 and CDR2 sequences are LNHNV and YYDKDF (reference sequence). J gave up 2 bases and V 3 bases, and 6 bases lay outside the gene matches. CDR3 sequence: CATSRATSGSPYEQYF. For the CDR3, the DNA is TGTGCCACCAGCAGGGCCACTAGCGGGAGTCCCTACGAGCAGTACTTC.

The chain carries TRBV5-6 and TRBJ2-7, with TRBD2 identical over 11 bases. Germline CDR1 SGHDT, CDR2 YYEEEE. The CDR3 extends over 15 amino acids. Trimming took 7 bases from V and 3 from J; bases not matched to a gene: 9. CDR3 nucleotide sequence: TGTGCCAGCTATCGGACTAGCGGGTCAATCTACGAGCAGTACTTC. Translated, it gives CASYRTSGSIYEQYF.